One T cell receptor (beta chain) is described in this entry. Antigen specificity is unknown. One base away lies a much larger clone, so this may be a sequencing read error. Each CDR3 protein gets one entry after TCRdb re-called the RT-PCR reads with MiXCR. The table has hundreds of thousands of distinct CDR3 sequences, approximately 14% seen once. The sample belongs to a study of response to subunit inactivated influenza vaccine. Whole-study results and caveats: That few new T cells are recruited by each seasonal influenza vaccination was the authors' suggestion.

Germline V gene lookup returns CDR1 LNHNV and CDR2 YYDKDF (reference sequence). This CDR3 spans 12 amino acids. The source is a man aged 50-60 years who received an inactivated influenza vaccine. The chain links TRBV15 to TRBJ1-6; D not certain. Sequenced material: PBMCs from blood, taken about 11 days after vaccination. This CDR3 reads CATSPENSPLPF. The CDR3 bases are TGTGCCACCAGCCCAGAGAATTCACCCCTCCCCTTT.